Presented here are 29 T cell receptor beta chains from one specimen sequenced in a study of monozygotic twins with inflammatory bowel disease. TCRdb re-called the 5' RACE reads and shows each CDR3 protein once, DNA omitted. The table counts 300,000 to 350,000 distinct CDR3 sequences; approximately 2% lies in the top ten. Sequenced input: blood. These receptors all come from a human donor with ulcerative colitis or Crohn's disease, or a healthy co-twin of an affected twin (not recorded which).

This chain connects TRBV29-1 to TRBJ2-1; TCRdb's assignment of TRBD2 cannot be checked, as there is no DNA. This CDR3 is built from 12 residues. Germline CDR1 is SQVTM and CDR2 is ANQGSEA. Here the CDR3 reads CSVVGGPPEQFF.

The CDR3 loop reads CASSTKTSGRKETQYF. This chain uses TRBV5-1 with TRBJ2-5; TCRdb's D call of TRBD2 is untestable without DNA. Germline V gene lookup returns CDR1 SGHRS and CDR2 YFSETQ. This CDR3 has 16 amino acids.

This rearrangement joins TRBV7-2 to TRBJ2-1; the TCRdb call, TRBD1, lacks DNA for checking. This CDR3 contains 15 residues. Germline V gene data show CDR1 as SGHTA and CDR2 as FQGNSA. The CDR3 sequence: CASSLVTGWRNEQLF.

The chain couples TRBV10-3 to TRBJ2-1; the D call of TRBD1 rests on TCRdb alone, since no DNA is present to check it. The CDR3 extends over 13 amino acids. The germline gives CDR1 ENHRY, CDR2 SYGVKD. Here the CDR3 reads CATVGTGSDEQFF.

V gene TRBV12-3 or TRBV12-4 combines with J gene TRBJ1-1; TCRdb's D gene call, TRBD1, goes unchecked for lack of DNA. This CDR3 contains 14 residues. This chain's CDR3 is CASTKGQGNTEAFF.

The chain joins TRBV20-1 to TRBJ2-1; the TCRdb D gene call, TRBD1, has no DNA to confirm it. From germline, CDR1 is DFQATT and CDR2 SNEGSKA (reference sequence). CDR3 length: 14 amino acids. The CDR3 reads CSARTGTGYYEQFF.

The chain has TRBV28 and TRBJ2-1. CDR1 and CDR2 from the germline V gene are MDHEN and SYDVKM. The CDR3 is 15 residues long. CDR3 sequence reads: CASSLGGSPSNEQFF.

The chain employs TRBV10-3 and TRBJ1-2. Germline V gene data show CDR1 as ENHRY and CDR2 as SYGVKD. The CDR3 loop spans 15 amino acids. The CDR3: CATVGEDPANYGYTF.

V is TRBV7-8 and J is TRBJ2-3; TCRdb's assignment of TRBD2 cannot be checked, as there is no DNA. The CDR3 covers 15 residues. Looked up from germline, CDR1 is SGHVS and CDR2 is FQNEAQ. The CDR3 loop is CASSTGTSYTDTQYF.

CDR3 amino acids: CASGGDQETQYF. The chain has TRBV6-5 and TRBJ2-5; TCRdb returns TRBD1, unconfirmable since there is no DNA. CDR3 length: 12 residues. Germline loops: CDR1 MNHEY, CDR2 SVGAGI.

The chain carries TRBV10-3 and TRBJ2-7; the TCRdb D gene call, TRBD1, has no DNA to confirm it. The germline gives CDR1 ENHRY, CDR2 SYGVKD. The CDR3 is made up of 13 amino acids. CDR3: CAISDGQGYEQYF.

This rearrangement joins TRBV30 to TRBJ2-7; TCRdb indicates TRBD2, and absent DNA this call remains unverified. Germline loops: CDR1 GTSNPN, CDR2 SVGIG (reference sequence). This CDR3 spans 19 amino acids. CDR3 residues: CAWSALTRLAGVGAYEQYF.

V gene TRBV14 combines with J gene TRBJ2-2; TCRdb returns TRBD1, unconfirmable since there is no DNA. There are 13 residues in the CDR3. CDR1 SGHDN and CDR2 FVKESK come from the germline V gene. CDR3 sequence reads: CASRPGHTGELFF.

This chain connects TRBV6-2 or TRBV6-3 to TRBJ1-2; with no DNA, the TCRdb D assignment of TRBD1 cannot be verified. The CDR3 runs to 16 residues. Germline V CDR1 and CDR2: MNHEY, SVGEGT. CDR3: CASSYWSPGQGSGYTF.

V gene TRBV20-1 combines with J gene TRBJ2-5; TCRdb proposes TRBD1, but this gene call is untestable without DNA. The germline gives CDR1 DFQATT, CDR2 SNEGSKA (reference sequence). The CDR3 has 13 amino acids. The CDR3 is CSARGTHQETQYF.

The V and J genes are TRBV5-4 and TRBJ2-4; with no DNA, the TCRdb D assignment of TRBD1 cannot be verified. There are 14 residues in the CDR3. Germline V CDR1 and CDR2: SGHNT, YYREEE (reference sequence). The CDR3 sequence is CASSWRGRENIQYF. Supplemented by reference TRBV5-4 and TRBJ2-4, the full variable domain reads ETGVTQSPTHLIKTRGQQVTLRCSSQSGHNTVSWYQQALGQGPQFIFQYYREEENGRGNFPPRFSGLQFPNYSSELNVNALELDDSALYLCASSWRGRENIQYFGAGTRLSVL.

The chain recombines TRBV20-1 with TRBJ2-1; the TRBD1 assignment by TCRdb is unverifiable without DNA. Germline assignment: CDR1 DFQATT and CDR2 SNEGSKA (reference sequence). This CDR3 has 13 amino acids. The CDR3 is CSADRGGYNEQFF.

This chain joins TRBV2 and TRBJ2-1; without DNA, the TCRdb call of TRBD2 cannot be checked. CDR1 and CDR2 from the germline V gene are SNHLY and FYNNEI. This CDR3 has 17 residues. The CDR3 sequence is CASSEGFGGGGYNEQFF. Looking up the rest from reference TRBV2 and TRBJ2-1 gives the full variable domain: EPEVTQTPSHQVTQMGQEVILRCVPISNHLYFYWYRQILGQKVEFLVSFYNNEISEKSEIFDDQFSVERPDGSNFTLKIRSTKLEDSAMYFCASSEGFGGGGYNEQFFGPGTRLTVL.

The rearrangement uses TRBV20-1 and TRBJ1-6. The CDR3 totals 14 residues. CDR1 is DFQATT, CDR2 SNEGSKA, per germline (reference sequence). This chain's CDR3 is CSAGRATPASPLHF.

V is TRBV6-2 or TRBV6-3 and J is TRBJ1-4. The germline V gene encodes CDR1 MNHEY and CDR2 SVGEGT. This CDR3 region has 14 residues. CDR3 sequence reads: CASNYGGVSEKLFF.

The chain employs TRBV9 and TRBJ1-6. Germline CDR1 reads SGDLS; CDR2 reads YYNGEE. The CDR3 length is 15 residues. The CDR3: CASSVDGVYNSPLHF.

This sequence joins TRBV18 and TRBJ2-5; the D call from TCRdb, TRBD2, cannot be confirmed without DNA. Germline V gene sequence: CDR1 KGHSH, CDR2 LQKENI. The CDR3 runs to 13 residues. CDR3 sequence reads: CASSPGLQETQYF.

This chain joins TRBV7-2 and TRBJ2-7. The length of the CDR3 is 13 residues. Germline V gives CDR1 SGHTA, CDR2 FQGNSA. Here the CDR3 reads CASSLVLLYEQYF.

The J gene is TRBJ2-7, the V gene TRBV6-5. This CDR3 is 15 amino acids long. Germline V gene data show CDR1 as MNHEY and CDR2 as SVGAGI. The CDR3 here is CASSYSMGVGYEQYF.

The CDR3 reads CASSGGTSGTYNEQFF. V usage is TRBV6-1 and J usage is TRBJ2-1; TCRdb reports TRBD2, a call that lacks DNA to check it against. The CDR3 is 16 amino acids. Germline assignment: CDR1 MNHNS and CDR2 SASEGT.

V usage is TRBV20-1 and J usage is TRBJ2-2; TCRdb designates TRBD1, a call that cannot be tested without DNA. The CDR3 covers 15 residues. Looked up from germline, CDR1 is DFQATT and CDR2 is SNEGSKA (reference sequence). The CDR3 reads CSARGDRVYTGELFF.

This chain joins TRBV5-6 and TRBJ2-5; TCRdb lists TRBD2, though no DNA is available to test this call. This CDR3 spans 16 amino acids. The V gene's germline CDR1 is SGHDT and CDR2 YYEEEE. The CDR3 spells CASSLDTGGGQETQYF.

This chain links TRBV15 with TRBJ1-1. CDR1 is LNHNV and CDR2 is YYDKDF in the germline V gene (reference sequence). This CDR3 has 15 amino acids. CDR3 protein: CATSRDTALNTEAFF. The full variable domain, rest sourced from reference TRBV15 and TRBJ1-1, is DAMVIQNPRYQVTQFGKPVTLSCSQTLNHNVMYWYQQKSSQAPKLLFHYYDKDFNNEADTPDNFQSRRPNTSFCFLDIRSPGLGDTAMYLCATSRDTALNTEAFFGQGTRLTVV.

This CDR3 reads CASSLARVTADTQYF. The V call is TRBV27, the J call TRBJ2-3; with no DNA, the TCRdb D assignment of TRBD2 cannot be verified. CDR1 and CDR2 from the germline V gene are MNHEY and SMNVEV (reference sequence). The CDR3 is 15 residues long.